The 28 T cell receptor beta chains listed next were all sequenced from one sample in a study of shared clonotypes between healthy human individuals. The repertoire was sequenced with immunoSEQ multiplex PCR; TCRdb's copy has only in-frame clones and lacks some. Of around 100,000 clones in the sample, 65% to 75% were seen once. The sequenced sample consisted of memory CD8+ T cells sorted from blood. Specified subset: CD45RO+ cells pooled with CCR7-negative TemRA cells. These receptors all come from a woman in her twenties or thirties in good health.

The CDR3 DNA follows: TGTGCCAGCAGCGTTCAGACTAGCGGGAGGAGAGATACGCAGTATTTT. Residues: CASSVQTSGRRDTQYF. This rearrangement joins TRBV9 to TRBJ2-3; TRBD2 matches at 13 bases. Germline-derived CDR1 and CDR2 are SGDLS and YYNGEE. The CDR3 contains 16 residues. J lost 5 bases, V lost 2 bases, and 5 bases had no gene match.

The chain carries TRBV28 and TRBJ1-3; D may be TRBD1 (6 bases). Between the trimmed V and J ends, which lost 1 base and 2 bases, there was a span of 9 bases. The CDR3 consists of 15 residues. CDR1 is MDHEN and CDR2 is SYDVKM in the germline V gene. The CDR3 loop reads CASSLFRGTGNTIYF. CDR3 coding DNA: TGTGCCAGCAGTTTATTCAGGGGTACTGGAAACACCATATATTTT.

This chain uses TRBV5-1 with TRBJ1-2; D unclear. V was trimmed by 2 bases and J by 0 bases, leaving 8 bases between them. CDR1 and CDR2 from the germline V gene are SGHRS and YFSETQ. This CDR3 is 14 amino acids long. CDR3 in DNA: TGCGCCAGCAGCTTAGCTTACCCTAACTATGGCTACACCTTC. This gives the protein CASSLAYPNYGYTF.

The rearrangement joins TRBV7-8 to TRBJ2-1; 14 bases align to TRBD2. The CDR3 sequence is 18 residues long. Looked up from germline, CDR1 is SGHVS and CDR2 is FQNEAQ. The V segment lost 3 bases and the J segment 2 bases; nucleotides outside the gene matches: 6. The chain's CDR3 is CASSLGLAGELTYNEQFF. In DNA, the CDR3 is TGTGCCAGCAGCTTGGGACTAGCGGGAGAACTCACCTACAATGAGCAGTTCTTC.

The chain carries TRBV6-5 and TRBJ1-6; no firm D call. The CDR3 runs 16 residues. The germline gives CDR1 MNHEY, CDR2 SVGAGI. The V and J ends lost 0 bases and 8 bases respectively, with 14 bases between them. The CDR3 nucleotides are TGTGCCAGCAGTTACTCGCCGGACCACTACTATTCACCCCTCCACTTT. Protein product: CASSYSPDHYYSPLHF.

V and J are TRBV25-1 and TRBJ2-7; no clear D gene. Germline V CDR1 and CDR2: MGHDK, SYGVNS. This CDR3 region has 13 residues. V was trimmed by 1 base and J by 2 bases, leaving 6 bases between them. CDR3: CASSESPTYEQYF. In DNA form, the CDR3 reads TGTGCCAGCAGTGAATCCCCGACCTACGAGCAGTACTTC.

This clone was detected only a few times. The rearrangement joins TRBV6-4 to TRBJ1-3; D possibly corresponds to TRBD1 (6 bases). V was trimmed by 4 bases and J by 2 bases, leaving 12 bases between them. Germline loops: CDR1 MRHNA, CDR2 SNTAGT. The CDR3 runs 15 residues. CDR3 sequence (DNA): TGTGCCAGCAGTGCAACTACAGGGCCTGGAAACACCATATATTTT. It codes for CASSATTGPGNTIYF.

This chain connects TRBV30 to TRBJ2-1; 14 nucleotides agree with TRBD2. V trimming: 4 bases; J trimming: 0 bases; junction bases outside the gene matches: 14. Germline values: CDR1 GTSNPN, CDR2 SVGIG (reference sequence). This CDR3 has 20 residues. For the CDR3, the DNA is TGTGCCTGGATACCACGAAATGGACTAGCGGGGGGTATCTCCTACAATGAGCAGTTCTTC. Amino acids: CAWIPRNGLAGGISYNEQFF.

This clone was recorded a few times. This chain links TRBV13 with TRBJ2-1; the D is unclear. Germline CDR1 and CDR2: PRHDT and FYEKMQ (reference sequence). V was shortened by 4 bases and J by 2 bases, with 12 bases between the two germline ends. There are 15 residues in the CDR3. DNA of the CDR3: TGTGCCAGCAGCTCTGGCTTCAGCGCCTACAATGAGCAGTTCTTC. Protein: CASSSGFSAYNEQFF.

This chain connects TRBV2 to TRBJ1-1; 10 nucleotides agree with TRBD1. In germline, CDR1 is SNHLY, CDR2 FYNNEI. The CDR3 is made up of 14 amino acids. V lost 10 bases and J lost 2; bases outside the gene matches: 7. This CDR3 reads CATETGGVNTEAFF. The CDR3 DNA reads TGTGCCACCGAGACAGGGGGCGTAAACACTGAAGCTTTCTTT.

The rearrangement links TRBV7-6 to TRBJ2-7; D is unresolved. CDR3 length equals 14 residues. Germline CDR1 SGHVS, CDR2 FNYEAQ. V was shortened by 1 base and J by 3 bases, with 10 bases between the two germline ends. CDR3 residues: CASSLGREGYEQYF. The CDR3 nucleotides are TGTGCCAGCAGCTTAGGTAGGGAAGGCTACGAGCAGTACTTC.

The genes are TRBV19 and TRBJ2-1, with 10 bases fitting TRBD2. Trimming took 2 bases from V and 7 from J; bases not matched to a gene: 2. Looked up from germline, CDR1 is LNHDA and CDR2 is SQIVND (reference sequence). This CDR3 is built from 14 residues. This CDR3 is CASSISAGGNEQFF. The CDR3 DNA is TGTGCCAGTAGTATATCAGCGGGAGGGAATGAGCAGTTCTTC.

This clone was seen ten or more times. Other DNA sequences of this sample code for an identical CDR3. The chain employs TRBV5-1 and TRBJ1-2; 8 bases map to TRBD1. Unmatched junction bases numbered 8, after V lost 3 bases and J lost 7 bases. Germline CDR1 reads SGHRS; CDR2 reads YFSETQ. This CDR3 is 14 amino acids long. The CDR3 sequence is CASSYDRGMVGYTF. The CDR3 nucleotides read TGCGCCAGCAGCTATGACAGGGGCATGGTTGGCTACACCTTC. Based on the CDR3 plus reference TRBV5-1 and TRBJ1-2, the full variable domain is KAGVTQTPRYLIKTRGQQVTLSCSPISGHRSVSWYQQTPGQGLQFLFEYFSETQRNKGNFPGRFSGRQFSNSRSEMNVSTLELGDSALYLCASSYDRGMVGYTFGSGTRLTVV.

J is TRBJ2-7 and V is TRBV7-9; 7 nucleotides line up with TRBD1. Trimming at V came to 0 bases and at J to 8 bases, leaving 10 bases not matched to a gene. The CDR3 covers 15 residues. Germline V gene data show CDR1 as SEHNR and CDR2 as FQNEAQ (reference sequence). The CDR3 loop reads CASSLAPEDRNKQYF. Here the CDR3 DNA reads TGTGCCAGCAGCTTAGCGCCAGAGGACAGGAACAAGCAGTACTTC.

DNA for the CDR3: TGTGCCAGCAGTTATGGGGTTGGGACCCCAGATACGCAGTATTTT. Residues: CASSYGVGTPDTQYF. The chain combines TRBV6-5 with TRBJ2-3, with D perhaps TRBD1 or TRBD2 (5 bases each). Between the trimmed V and J ends, which lost 3 bases and 4 bases, there was a span of 14 bases. CDR1 MNHEY and CDR2 SVGAGI come from the germline V gene. The length of the CDR3 is 15 residues.

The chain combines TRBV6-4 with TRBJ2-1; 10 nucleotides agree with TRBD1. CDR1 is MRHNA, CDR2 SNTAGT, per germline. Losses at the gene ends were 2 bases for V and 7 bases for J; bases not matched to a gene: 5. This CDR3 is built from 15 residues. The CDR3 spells CASSDVDRGPNEQFF. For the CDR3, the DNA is TGTGCCAGCAGTGACGTCGACAGGGGGCCAAATGAGCAGTTCTTC.

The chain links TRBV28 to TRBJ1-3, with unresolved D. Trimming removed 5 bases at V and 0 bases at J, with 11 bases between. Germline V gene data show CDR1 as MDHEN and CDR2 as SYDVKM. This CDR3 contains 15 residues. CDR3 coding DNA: TGTGCCAGCAGTCAAGGGTCCTTCTCTGGAAACACCATATATTTT. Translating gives CASSQGSFSGNTIYF.

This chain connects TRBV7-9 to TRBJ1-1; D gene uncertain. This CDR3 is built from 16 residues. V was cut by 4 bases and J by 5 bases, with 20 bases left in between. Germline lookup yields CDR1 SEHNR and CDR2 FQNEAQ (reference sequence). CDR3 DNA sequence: TGTGCCAGCAGCTACGTCCCGCGGGGAATAAGGACTGAAGCTTTCTTT. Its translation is CASSYVPRGIRTEAFF.

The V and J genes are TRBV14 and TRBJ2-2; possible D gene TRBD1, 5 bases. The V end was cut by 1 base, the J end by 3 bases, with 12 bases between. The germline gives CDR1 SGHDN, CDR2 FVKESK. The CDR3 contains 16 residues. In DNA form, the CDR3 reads TGTGCCAGCAGCCAAGGTTTGGGGCCGTACACCGGGGAGCTGTTTTTT. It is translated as CASSQGLGPYTGELFF.

The CDR3 region has the DNA TGTGCCAGCAGTTCACCAGGGGGGGAAGAGACCCAGTACTTC. Its protein is CASSSPGGEETQYF. The chain recombines TRBV28 with TRBJ2-5, with D possibly called TRBD1 or TRBD2 (7 bases each). The ends were cut back, 4 bases at V and 3 bases at J, with 12 bases in the middle. Germline CDR1 is MDHEN and CDR2 is SYDVKM. The CDR3 has 14 amino acids.

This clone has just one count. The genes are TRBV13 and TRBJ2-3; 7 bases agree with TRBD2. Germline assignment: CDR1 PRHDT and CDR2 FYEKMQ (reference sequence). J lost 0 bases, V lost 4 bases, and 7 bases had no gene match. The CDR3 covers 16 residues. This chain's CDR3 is CASSSPASGSTDTQYF. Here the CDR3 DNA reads TGTGCCAGCAGCTCCCCGGCTAGCGGTAGCACAGATACGCAGTATTTT. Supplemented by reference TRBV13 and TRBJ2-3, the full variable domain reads AAGVIQSPRHLIKEKRETATLKCYPIPRHDTVYWYQQGPGQDPQFLISFYEKMQSDKGSIPDRFSAQQFSDYHSELNMSSLELGDSALYFCASSSPASGSTDTQYFGPGTRLTVL.

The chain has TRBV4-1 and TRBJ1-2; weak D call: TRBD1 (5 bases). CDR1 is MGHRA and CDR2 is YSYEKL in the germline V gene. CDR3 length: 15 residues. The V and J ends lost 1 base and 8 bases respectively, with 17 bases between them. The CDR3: CASSQAHWGNWGYTF. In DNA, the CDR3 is TGCGCCAGCAGCCAAGCCCATTGGGGGAATTGGGGCTACACCTTC.

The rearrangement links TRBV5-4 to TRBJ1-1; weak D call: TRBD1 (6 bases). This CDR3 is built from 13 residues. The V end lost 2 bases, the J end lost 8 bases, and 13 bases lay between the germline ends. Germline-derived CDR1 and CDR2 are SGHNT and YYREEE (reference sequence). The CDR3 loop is CASSFRGAAEAFF. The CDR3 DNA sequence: TGTGCCAGCAGCTTTCGGGGGGCGGCGGAAGCTTTCTTT.

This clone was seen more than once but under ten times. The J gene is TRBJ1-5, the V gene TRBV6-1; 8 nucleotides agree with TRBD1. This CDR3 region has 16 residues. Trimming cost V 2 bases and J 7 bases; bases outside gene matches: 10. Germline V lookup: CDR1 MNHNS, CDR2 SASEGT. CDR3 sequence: CASSESEGTGGQPQHF. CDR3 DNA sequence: TGTGCCAGCAGTGAAAGTGAGGGAACAGGGGGGCAGCCCCAGCATTTT.

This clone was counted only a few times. CDR3 nucleotides: TGTGCCAGCAGCTTGGCGGCAGGGGAGGGCTACGAGCAGTACTTC. Amino acids: CASSLAAGEGYEQYF. The chain recombines TRBV5-6 with TRBJ2-7; tentatively, D is TRBD2 (7 bases). The germline V gene encodes CDR1 SGHDT and CDR2 YYEEEE. The ends were cut back, 0 bases at V and 3 bases at J, with 13 bases in the middle. The CDR3 extends over 15 amino acids. The full variable domain, completed using reference TRBV5-6 and TRBJ2-7, is DAGVTQSPTHLIKTRGQQVTLRCSPKSGHDTVSWYQQALGQGPQFIFQYYEEEERQRGNFPDRFSGHQFPNYSSELNVNALLLGDSALYLCASSLAAGEGYEQYFGPGTRLTVT.

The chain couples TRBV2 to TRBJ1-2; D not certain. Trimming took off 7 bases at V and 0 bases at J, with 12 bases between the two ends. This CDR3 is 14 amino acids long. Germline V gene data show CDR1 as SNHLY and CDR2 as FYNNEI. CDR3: CASKGDGTNYGYTF. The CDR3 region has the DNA TGTGCCAGCAAGGGAGACGGAACTAACTATGGCTACACCTTC.

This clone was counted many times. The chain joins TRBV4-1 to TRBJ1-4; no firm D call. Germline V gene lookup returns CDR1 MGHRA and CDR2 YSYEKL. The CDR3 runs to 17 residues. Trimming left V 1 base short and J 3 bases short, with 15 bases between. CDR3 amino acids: CASSQVRVWLANEKLFF. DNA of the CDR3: TGCGCCAGCAGCCAAGTGAGGGTCTGGTTGGCTAATGAAAAACTGTTTTTT.

CDR3 in DNA: TGTGCCAGCAGTGAAAAGGTAGCGGGGTCCTACAATGAGCAGTTCTTC. The encoded protein is CASSEKVAGSYNEQFF. The genes are TRBV25-1 and TRBJ2-1, with TRBD2 identical over 8 bases. V dropped 2 bases and J dropped 1; count of bases not matched to a gene: 4. CDR1 is MGHDK and CDR2 is SYGVNS in the germline V gene. The length of the CDR3 is 16 residues.